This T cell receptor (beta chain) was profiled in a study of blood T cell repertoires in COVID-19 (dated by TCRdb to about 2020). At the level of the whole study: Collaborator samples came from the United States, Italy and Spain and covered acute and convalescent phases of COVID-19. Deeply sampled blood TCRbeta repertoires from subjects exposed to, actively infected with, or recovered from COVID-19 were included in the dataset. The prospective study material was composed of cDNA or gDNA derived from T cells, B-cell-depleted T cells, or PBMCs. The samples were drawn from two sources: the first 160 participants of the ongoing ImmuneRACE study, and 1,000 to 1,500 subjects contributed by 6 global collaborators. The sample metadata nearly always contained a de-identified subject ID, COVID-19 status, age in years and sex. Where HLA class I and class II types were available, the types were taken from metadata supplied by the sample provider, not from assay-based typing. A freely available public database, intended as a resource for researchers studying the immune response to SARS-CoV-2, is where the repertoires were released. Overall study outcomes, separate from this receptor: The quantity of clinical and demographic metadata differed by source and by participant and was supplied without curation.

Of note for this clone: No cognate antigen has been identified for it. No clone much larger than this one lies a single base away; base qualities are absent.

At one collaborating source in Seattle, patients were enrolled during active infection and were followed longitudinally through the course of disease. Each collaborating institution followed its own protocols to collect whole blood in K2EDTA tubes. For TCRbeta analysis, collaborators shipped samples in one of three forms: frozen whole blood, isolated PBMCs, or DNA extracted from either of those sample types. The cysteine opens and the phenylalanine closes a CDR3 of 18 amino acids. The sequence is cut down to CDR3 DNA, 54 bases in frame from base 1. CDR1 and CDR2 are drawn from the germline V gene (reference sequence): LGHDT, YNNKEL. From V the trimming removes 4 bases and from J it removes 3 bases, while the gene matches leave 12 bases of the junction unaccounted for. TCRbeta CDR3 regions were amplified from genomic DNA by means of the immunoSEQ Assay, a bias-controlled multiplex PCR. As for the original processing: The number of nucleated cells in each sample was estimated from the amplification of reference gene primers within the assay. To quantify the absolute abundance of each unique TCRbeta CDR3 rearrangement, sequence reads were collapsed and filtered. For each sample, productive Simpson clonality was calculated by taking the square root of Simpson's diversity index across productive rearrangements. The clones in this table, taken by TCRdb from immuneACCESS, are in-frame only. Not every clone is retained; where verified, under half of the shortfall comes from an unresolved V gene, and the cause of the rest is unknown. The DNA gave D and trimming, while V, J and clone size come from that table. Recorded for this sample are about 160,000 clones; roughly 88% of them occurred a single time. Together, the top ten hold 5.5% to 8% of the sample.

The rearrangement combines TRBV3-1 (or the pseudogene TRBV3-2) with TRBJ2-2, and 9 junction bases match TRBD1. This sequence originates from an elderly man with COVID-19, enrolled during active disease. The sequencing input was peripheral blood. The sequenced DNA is TGTGCCAGCAGCCGCCAATTACCGGGACAGGGATACACCGGGGAGCTGTTTTTT. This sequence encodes CASSRQLPGQGYTGELFF.